Listed below are T cell receptor beta chains from one sample, sequenced in a study of control samples from healthy donors and cancer patients. Profiled with immunoSEQ multiplex PCR; TCRdb holds only in-frame clones, not every one. This table has some 87,000 clones, around 84% appearing once. Sequencing was performed on PBMCs. The source is a man in his 60s with head and neck cancer. Both conserved end residues are trimmed from each CDR3. Each record gives: clone size, V gene, J gene, CDR3 protein. Rows may omit the clone size; those that give it use once, few, many or a size class.

>.|TRBV4-1|TRBJ1-4
ASSQPRTGNEKLF
>few|TRBV11-2|TRBJ2-7
ASSDGPGQY
>.|TRBV5-1|TRBJ2-3
ASSSTASTDTQY
>.|TRBV6-5|TRBJ2-3
ASRDDRGRSDTQY
>few|TRBV19|TRBJ1-2
ASSIRPRGYGYT
>.|TRBV7-2|TRBJ2-1
ASSLHRATREQF
>.|TRBV12-5|TRBJ2-5
ASGSRQVDLETQY
>few|TRBV10-3|TRBJ1-1
AITKTGDTEAF
>.|TRBV18|TRBJ2-7
ASSPTGTGGHGEQY
>.|TRBV18|TRBJ1-1
ASSPGQIQEAF
>.|TRBV11-2|TRBJ1-5
ASSPHPSGQPQH
>.|TRBV19|TRBJ2-3
ASSPWTSGTDTQY
>once|TRBV5-4|TRBJ2-3
ASSLERAADTQY
>few|TRBV5-1|TRBJ1-2
ASSYQGWDYGYT
>once|TRBV7-8|TRBJ2-1
ASALTSFAYEQF
>.|TRBV18|TRBJ2-2
ASSPYSGTGRTGELF
>.|TRBV19|TRBJ1-5
ASSMVWGNNQPQH
>.|TRBV6-2/TRBV6-3|TRBJ1-5
ASSYPQRNQPQH
>.|TRBV6-2/TRBV6-3|TRBJ2-4
ASSYRGSGAKNIQY
>.|TRBV5-6|TRBJ2-7
ASSVGLAGYEQY
>.|TRBV27|TRBJ2-2
ASSLYPGQGAGELF
>.|TRBV28|TRBJ2-6
ASSLGGAGANVLT
>.|TRBV5-1|TRBJ2-1
ASSLQGSGQF
>.|TRBV3-1/TRBV3-2|TRBJ2-2
ASSQVQGYTGELF
>.|TRBV18|TRBJ2-1
ASSRDDKQF
>.|TRBV6-6|TRBJ1-1
ASSYSPFGYEAF
>.|TRBV5-1|TRBJ2-5
ASSLDGGARETQY
>.|TRBV7-2|TRBJ2-1
ASSLAAGQGVNEQF
>.|TRBV7-9|TRBJ2-7
ASSPRDSKKYEQY
>.|TRBV5-4|TRBJ2-3
ASSMGARTDTQY
>.|TRBV3-1/TRBV3-2|TRBJ1-5
ASSQDWGSSNQPQH
>.|TRBV27|TRBJ2-2
ASRAGWDTGELF
>.|TRBV7-2|TRBJ2-5
ASSPARLEETQY
>.|TRBV6-5|TRBJ2-3
ASSYAGRAEDTQY
>.|TRBV6-5|TRBJ2-1
ASSYLVAGDRNEQF
>.|TRBV6-5|TRBJ1-2
ASSRGPPGSYGYT
>.|TRBV1|TRBJ2-3
TSSRKTTQY
>.|TRBV19|TRBJ2-7
ASSHPGDSSYEQY
>.|TRBV5-1|TRBJ2-5
ASSLPPVDETQY
>.|TRBV6-5|TRBJ1-2
ASSFPVEGGYT
>.|TRBV12-3/TRBV12-4|TRBJ1-5
ASSLGYYQPQH
>few|TRBV11-2|TRBJ2-1
ASSPRVNYNEQF
>.|TRBV3-1/TRBV3-2|TRBJ2-2
ASSQITGTAGELF
>.|TRBV11-2|TRBJ2-7
ASSPDLIREQY
>.|TRBV4-1|TRBJ1-2
ASSQVTAGDGYT
>.|TRBV6-1|TRBJ2-7
ASSEVSRSSGRSYEQY
>.|TRBV15|TRBJ2-3
ATSRGSMSGTDTQY
>.|TRBV30|TRBJ1-4
AWSRDTTTNEKLF
>.|TRBV19|TRBJ1-3
ASRNRQGNTIY
>few|TRBV4-1|TRBJ2-1
ASSQAGGPGEQF
>.|TRBV7-9|TRBJ2-3
ASSPGRSTDTQY
>.|TRBV6-2/TRBV6-3|TRBJ2-1
ASSPVGAPQSQF
>.|TRBV6-2/TRBV6-3|TRBJ1-5
ASSLGQGYNQPQH
>.|TRBV6-5|TRBJ2-2
ASRSGGRYTGELF